What follows is one T cell receptor beta chain and its context. In the study's own analysis: Reference gene primers were amplified, and this amplification served to estimate nucleated cell counts. The data were produced by immunoSEQ multiplex PCR, yet TCRdb's version contains in-frame clones alone and is incomplete. V and J calls and clone size are given by that table; D and trimming were obtained from the DNA. The top ten hold more than 6.5% of the sample, which has about 160,000 clones, 88% seen once. This sample was included in a study of blood T cell repertoires in COVID-19. Study summary: Samples of COVID-19 (acute and convalescent) were obtained from the United States, Italy and Spain.

Either two negative PCRs, clearance, or symptom resolution qualified Cohort 3 donors as recovered. Sample: PBMCs or T cells enriched from blood (not recorded which). The receptor's source is a woman aged 50 to 60 who had recovered from COVID-19.

This CDR3 reads CASSKGGSEAFF. The CDR3, as DNA: TGTGCCAGCAGTAAAGGGGGCTCTGAAGCTTTCTTT. The chain carries TRBV12-3 or TRBV12-4 and TRBJ1-1; 7 nucleotides align to TRBD1. J gave up 6 bases and V 5 bases, and 3 bases lay outside the gene matches. The CDR3 spans 12 residues.